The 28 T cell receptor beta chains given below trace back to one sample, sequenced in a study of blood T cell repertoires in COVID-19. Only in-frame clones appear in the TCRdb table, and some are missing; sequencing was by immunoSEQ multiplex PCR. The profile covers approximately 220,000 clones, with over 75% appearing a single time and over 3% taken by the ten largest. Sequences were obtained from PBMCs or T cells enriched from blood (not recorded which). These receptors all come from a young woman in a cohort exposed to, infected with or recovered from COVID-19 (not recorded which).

The CDR3 coding sequence is TGCGCCAGCAGCTTCCAGGGGGTTGGCTACACCTTC. Its protein product is CASSFQGVGYTF. The V call is TRBV5-1, the J call TRBJ1-2, with 7 bases lining up with TRBD1. The CDR3 extends over 12 amino acids. Per germline, CDR1 SGHRS and CDR2 YFSETQ. Germline trimming cut 2 bases from V and 7 bases from J; bases unmatched to any gene: 2.

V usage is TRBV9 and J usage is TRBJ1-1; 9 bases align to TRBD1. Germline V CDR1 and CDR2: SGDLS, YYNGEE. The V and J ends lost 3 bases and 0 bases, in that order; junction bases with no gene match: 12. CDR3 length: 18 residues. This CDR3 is CASSGTGGLTSVNTEAFF. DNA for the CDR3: TGTGCCAGCAGCGGAACAGGGGGCTTGACTTCAGTGAACACTGAAGCTTTCTTT. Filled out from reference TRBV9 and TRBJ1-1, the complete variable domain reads DSGVTQTPKHLITATGQRVTLRCSPRSGDLSVYWYQQSLDQGLQFLIQYYNGEERAKGNILERFSAQQFPDLHSELNLSSLELGDSALYFCASSGTGGLTSVNTEAFFGQGTRLTVV.

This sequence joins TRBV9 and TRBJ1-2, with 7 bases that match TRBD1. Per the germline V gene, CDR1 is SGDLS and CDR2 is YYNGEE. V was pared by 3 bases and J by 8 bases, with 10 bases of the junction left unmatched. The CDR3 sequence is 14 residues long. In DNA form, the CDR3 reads TGTGCCAGCAGCGGACAGGGACAGAGAGGGGGCTACACCTTC. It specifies CASSGQGQRGGYTF.

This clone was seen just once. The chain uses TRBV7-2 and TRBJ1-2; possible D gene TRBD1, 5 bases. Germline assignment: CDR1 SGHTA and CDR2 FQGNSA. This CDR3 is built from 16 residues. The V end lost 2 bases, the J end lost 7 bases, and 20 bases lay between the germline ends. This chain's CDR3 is CASSLYPHRSGGGYTF. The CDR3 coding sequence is TGTGCCAGCAGCTTATATCCCCACAGGTCCGGTGGTGGCTACACCTTC. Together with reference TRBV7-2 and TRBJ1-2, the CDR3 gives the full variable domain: GAGVSQSPSNKVTEKGKDVELRCDPISGHTALYWYRQSLGQGLEFLIYFQGNSAPDKSGLPSDRFSAERTGGSVSTLTIQRTQQEDSAVYLCASSLYPHRSGGGYTFGSGTRLTVV.

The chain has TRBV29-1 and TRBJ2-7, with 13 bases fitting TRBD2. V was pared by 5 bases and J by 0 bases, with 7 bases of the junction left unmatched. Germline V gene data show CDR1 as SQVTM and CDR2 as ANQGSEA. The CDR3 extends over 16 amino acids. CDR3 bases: TGCAGCGTTCTGGGACTAGCGGGAACTGTCTCCTACGAGCAGTACTTC. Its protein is CSVLGLAGTVSYEQYF.

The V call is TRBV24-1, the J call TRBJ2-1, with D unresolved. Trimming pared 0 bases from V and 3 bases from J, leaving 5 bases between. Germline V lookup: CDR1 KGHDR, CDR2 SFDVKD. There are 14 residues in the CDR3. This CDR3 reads CATSDLGNYNEQFF. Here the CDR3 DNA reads TGTGCCACCAGTGATTTGGGCAACTACAATGAGCAGTTCTTC.

The CDR3 sequence is CASSKVTSGRVPSYEQYF. The DNA of the CDR3 is TGTGCCAGCAGCAAAGTGACTAGCGGGAGAGTGCCCTCCTACGAGCAGTACTTC. V gene TRBV21-1 combines with J gene TRBJ2-7; TRBD2 is the table's D call and was not checked against the DNA. TRBV21-1 counts as a pseudogene. The CDR3 sequence is 18 residues long.

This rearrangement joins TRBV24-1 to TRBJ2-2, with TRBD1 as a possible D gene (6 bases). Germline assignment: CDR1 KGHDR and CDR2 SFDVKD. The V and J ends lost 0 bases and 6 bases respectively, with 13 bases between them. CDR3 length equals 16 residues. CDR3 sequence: CATSDLGMTGSGELFF. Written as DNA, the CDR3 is TGTGCCACCAGTGATTTGGGAATGACAGGCTCCGGGGAGCTGTTTTTT.

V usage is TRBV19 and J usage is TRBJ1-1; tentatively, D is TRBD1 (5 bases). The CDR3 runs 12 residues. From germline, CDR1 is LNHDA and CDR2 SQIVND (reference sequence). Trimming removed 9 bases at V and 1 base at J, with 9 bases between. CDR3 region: CASQGGNTEAFF. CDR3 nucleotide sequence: TGTGCCAGCCAGGGAGGGAACACTGAAGCTTTCTTT. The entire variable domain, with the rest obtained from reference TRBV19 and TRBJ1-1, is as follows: DGGITQSPKYLFRKEGQNVTLSCEQNLNHDAMYWYRQDPGQGLRLIYYSQIVNDFQKGDIAEGYSVSREKKESFPLTVTSAQKNPTAFYLCASQGGNTEAFFGQGTRLTVV.

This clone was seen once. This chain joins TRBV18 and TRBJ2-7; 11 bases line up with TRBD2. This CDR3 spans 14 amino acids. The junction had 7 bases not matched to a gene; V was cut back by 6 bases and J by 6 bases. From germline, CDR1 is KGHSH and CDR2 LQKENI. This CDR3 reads CASSQLAGVAEQYF. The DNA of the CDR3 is TGTGCCAGCTCTCAACTAGCGGGGGTCGCCGAGCAGTACTTC.

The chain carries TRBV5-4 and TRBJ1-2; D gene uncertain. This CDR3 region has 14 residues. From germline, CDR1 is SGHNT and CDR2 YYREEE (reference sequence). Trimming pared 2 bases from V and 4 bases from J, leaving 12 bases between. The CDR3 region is CASSLSAGSYGYTF. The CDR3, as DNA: TGTGCCAGCAGCTTATCTGCGGGGAGCTATGGCTACACCTTC.

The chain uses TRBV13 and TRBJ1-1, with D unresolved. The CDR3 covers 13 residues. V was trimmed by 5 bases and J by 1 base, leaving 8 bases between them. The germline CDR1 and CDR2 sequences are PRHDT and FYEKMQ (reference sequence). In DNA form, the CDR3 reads TGTGCCAGCAGCGCAACAACGAACACTGAAGCTTTCTTT. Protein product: CASSATTNTEAFF.

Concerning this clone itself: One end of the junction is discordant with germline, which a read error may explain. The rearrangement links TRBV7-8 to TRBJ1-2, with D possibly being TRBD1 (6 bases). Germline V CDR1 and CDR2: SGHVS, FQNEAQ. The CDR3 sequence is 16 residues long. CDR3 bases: TGTGCCAGCACCTTAGGGGTGGTTGCAGGGGACTATGGCTACACCTTC. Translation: CASTLGVVAGDYGYTF.

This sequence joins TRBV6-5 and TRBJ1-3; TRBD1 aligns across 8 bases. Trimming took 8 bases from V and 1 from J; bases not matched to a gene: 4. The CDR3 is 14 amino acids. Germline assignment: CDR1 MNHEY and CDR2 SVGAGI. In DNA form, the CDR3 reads TGTGCCAGCGGACAGGGCATATCTGGAAACACCATATATTTT. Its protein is CASGQGISGNTIYF.

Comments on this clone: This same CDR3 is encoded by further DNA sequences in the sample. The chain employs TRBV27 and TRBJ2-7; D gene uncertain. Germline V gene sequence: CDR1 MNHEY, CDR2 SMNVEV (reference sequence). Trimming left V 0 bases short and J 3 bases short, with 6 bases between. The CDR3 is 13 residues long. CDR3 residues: CASSLSAGYEQYF. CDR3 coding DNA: TGTGCCAGCAGTTTATCTGCCGGCTACGAGCAGTACTTC.

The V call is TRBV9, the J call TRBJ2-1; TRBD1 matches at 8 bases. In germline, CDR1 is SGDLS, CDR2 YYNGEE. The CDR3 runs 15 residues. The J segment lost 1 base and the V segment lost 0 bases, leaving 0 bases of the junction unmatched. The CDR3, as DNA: TGTGCCAGCAGCGTAGGGACAGGGTCCTACAATGAGCAGTTCTTC. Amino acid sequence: CASSVGTGSYNEQFF. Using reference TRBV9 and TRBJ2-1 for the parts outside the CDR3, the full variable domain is DSGVTQTPKHLITATGQRVTLRCSPRSGDLSVYWYQQSLDQGLQFLIQYYNGEERAKGNILERFSAQQFPDLHSELNLSSLELGDSALYFCASSVGTGSYNEQFFGPGTRLTVL.

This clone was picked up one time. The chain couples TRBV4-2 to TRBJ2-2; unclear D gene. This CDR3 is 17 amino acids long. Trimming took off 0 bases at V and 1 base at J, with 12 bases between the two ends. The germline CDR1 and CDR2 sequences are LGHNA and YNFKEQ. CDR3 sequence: CASSQEPLTVNTGELFF. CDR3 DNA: TGTGCCAGCAGCCAAGAGCCGCTTACGGTGAACACCGGGGAGCTGTTTTTT.

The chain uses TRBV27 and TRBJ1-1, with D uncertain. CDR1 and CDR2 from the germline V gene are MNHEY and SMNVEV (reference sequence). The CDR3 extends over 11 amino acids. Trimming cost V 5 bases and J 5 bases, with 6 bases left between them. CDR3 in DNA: TGTGCCAGCAGTACGGGGACTGAAGCTTTCTTT. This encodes CASSTGTEAFF.

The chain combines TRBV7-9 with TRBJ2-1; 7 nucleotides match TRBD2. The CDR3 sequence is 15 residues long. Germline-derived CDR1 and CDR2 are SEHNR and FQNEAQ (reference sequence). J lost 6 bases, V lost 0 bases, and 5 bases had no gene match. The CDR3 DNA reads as TGTGCCAGCAGCTTAGCGGGAGGGCCTTCCAATGAGCAGTTCTTC. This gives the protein CASSLAGGPSNEQFF.

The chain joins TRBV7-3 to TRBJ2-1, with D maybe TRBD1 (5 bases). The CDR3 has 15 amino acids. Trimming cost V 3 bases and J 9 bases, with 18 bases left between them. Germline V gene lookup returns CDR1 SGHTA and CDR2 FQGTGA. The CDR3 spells CASSFGGALGSEQFF. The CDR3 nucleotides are TGTGCCAGCAGCTTTGGTGGGGCCCTAGGCAGTGAGCAGTTCTTC.

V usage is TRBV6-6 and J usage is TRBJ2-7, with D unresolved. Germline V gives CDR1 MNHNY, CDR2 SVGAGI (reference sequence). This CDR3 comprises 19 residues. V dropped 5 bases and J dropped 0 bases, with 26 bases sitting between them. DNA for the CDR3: TGTGCCAGCAGTCAGGCCCCTTTGAAGTCTAGGCGCTTCTCCTACGAGCAGTACTTC. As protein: CASSQAPLKSRRFSYEQYF.

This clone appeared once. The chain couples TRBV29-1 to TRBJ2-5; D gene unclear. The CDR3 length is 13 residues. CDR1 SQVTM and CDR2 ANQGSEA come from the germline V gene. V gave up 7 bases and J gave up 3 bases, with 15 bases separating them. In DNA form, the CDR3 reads TGCAGCGCGGAAAGCACTATAAAAGAGACCCAGTACTTC. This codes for CSAESTIKETQYF.

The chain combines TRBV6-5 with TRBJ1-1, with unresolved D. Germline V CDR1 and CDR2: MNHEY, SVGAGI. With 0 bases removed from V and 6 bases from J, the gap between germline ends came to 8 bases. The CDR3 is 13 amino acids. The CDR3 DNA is TGTGCCAGCAGTTACTCGAGGCTAGCTGAAGCTTTCTTT. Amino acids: CASSYSRLAEAFF.

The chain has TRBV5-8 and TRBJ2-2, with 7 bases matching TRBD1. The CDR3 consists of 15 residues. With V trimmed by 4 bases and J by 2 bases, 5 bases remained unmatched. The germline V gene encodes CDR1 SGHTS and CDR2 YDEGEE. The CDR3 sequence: CASSPGQTNTGELFF. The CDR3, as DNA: TGTGCCAGCAGCCCGGGACAGACAAACACCGGGGAGCTGTTTTTT.

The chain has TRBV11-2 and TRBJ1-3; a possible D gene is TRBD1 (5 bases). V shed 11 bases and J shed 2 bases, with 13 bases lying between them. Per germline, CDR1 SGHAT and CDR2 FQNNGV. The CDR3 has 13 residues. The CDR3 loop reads CAYRAGAGNTIYF. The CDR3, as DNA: TGTGCCTACCGGGCGGGGGCTGGAAACACCATATATTTT.

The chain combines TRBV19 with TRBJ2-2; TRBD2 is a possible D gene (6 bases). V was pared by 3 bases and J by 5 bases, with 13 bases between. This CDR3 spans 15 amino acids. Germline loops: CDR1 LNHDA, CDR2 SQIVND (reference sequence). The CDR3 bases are TGTGCCAGTAGTATCGGAGGGAGACGGACCGGGGAGCTGTTTTTT. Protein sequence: CASSIGGRRTGELFF.

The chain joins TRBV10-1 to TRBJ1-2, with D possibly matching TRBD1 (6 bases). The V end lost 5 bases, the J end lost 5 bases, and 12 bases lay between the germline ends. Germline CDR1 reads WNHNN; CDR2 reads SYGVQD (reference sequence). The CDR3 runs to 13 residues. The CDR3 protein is CASSRDTEYGYTF. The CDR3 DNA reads TGCGCCAGCAGTAGGGACACCGAATATGGCTACACCTTC.

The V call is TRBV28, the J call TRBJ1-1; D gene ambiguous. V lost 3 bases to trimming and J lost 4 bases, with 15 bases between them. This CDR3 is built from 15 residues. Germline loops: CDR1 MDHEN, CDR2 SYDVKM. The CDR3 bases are TGTGCCAGCAGTTTGGCCGGTCGGGTGAGCACTGAAGCTTTCTTT. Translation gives CASSLAGRVSTEAFF.